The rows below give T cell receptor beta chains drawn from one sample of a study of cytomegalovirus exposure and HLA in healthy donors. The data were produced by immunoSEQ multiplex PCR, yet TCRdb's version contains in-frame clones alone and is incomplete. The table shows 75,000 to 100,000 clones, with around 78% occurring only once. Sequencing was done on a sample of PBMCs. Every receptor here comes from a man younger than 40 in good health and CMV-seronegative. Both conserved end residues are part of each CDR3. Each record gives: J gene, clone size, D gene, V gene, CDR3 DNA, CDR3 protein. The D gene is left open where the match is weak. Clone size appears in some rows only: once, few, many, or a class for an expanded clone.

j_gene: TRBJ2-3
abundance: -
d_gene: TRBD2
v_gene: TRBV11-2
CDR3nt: TGTGCCAGCAGCACACTAGCGGGGGGCCTCGGGGCAGATACGCAGTATTTT
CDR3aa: CASSTLAGGLGADTQYF

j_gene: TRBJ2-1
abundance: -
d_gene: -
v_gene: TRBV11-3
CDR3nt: TGTGCCAGCCAGAAACAGGGCAATGAGCAGTTCTTC
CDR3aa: CASQKQGNEQFF

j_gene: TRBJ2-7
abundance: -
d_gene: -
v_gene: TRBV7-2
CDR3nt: TGTGCCAGCAGCGCACGACAGGCCTACGAGCAGTACTTC
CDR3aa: CASSARQAYEQYF

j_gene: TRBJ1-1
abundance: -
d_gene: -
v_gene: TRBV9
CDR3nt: TGTGCCAGCAGCGTAGAGGGACACGGGAACACTGAAGCTTTCTTT
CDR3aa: CASSVEGHGNTEAFF

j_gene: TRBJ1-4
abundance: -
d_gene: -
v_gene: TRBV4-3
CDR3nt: TGCGCCAGCAGCCCGCACGGGGGGGCTTATAATGAAAAACTGTTTTTT
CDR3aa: CASSPHGGAYNEKLFF

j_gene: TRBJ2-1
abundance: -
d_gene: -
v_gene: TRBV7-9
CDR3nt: TGTGCCAGCAGCTTAGCCAGGGTGTACAATGAGCAGTTCTTC
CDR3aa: CASSLARVYNEQFF

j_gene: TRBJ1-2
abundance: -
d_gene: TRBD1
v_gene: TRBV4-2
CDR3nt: TGTGCCAGCAGCCTACGGGACAGTTCATCGAACCCATATGGCTACACCTTC
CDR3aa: CASSLRDSSSNPYGYTF

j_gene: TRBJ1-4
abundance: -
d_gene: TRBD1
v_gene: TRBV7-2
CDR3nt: TGTGCCAGCAGCTTAAGGGGGCGGAAGAATGAAAAACTGTTTTTT
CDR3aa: CASSLRGRKNEKLFF

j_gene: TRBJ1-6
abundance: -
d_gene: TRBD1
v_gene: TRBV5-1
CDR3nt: TGCGCCAGCAGCTTAGTTATGGGACAGGGGTATTCACCCCTCCACTTT
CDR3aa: CASSLVMGQGYSPLHF

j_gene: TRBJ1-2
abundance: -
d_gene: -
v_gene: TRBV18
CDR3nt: TGTGCCAGCTCACCCCTGATCGAGGGAACGTATGGCTACACCTTC
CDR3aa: CASSPLIEGTYGYTF

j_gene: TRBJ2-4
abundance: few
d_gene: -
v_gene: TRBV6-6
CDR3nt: TGTGCCAGCAGTTACTACGGGGAGGACATTCAGTACTTC
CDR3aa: CASSYYGEDIQYF

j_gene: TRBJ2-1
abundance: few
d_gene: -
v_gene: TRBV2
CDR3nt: TGTGCCAGCAGTCAGGGAAGCTCCTACAATGAGCAGTTCTTC
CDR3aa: CASSQGSSYNEQFF

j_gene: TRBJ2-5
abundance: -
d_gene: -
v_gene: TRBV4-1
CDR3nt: TGCGCCAGCAGCCAAGAGGCAGGTCTAGAGACCCAGTACTTC
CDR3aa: CASSQEAGLETQYF

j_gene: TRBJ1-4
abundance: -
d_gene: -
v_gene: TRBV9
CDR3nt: TGTGCCAGCAGCGTAGGACAGTACAATGAAAAACTGTTTTTT
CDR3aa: CASSVGQYNEKLFF

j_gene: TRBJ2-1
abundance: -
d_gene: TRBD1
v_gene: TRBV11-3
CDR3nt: TGTGCCAGCAGCTTAGGTGGACAGGGGGGCGGCTCCTACAATGAGCAGTTCTTC
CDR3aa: CASSLGGQGGGSYNEQFF

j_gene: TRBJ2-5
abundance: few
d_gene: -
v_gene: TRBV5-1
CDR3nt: TGCGCCAGTTCTGACACGCAAGAGACCCAGTACTTC
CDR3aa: CASSDTQETQYF

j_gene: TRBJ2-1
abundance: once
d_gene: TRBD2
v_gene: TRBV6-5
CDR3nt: TGTGCCAGCAGCTCTGGGACTAACAATGAGCAGTTCTTC
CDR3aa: CASSSGTNNEQFF

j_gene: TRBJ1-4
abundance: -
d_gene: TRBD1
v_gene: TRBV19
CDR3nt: TGTGCCAGTAGACCGCCCGGGACAGCTAATGAAAAACTGTTTTTT
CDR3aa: CASRPPGTANEKLFF

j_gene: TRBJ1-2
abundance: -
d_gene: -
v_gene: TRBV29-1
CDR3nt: TGCAGCGTTGTGCCCCGGACTGGGCTCACGGTCGGTGGCTACACCTTC
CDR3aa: CSVVPRTGLTVGGYTF

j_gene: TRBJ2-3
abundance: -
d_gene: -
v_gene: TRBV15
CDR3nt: TGTGCCACCAGCAGAGATATGGGGCTTGATACGCAGTATTTT
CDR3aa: CATSRDMGLDTQYF

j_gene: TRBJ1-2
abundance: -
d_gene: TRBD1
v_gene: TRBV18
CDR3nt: TGTGCCAGCTCACACACAGGGGGCGCGAGTGTTGGCTACACCTTC
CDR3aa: CASSHTGGASVGYTF

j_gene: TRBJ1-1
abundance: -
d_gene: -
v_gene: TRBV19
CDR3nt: TGTGCCAGTAGTATATTGAGGAACACTGAAGCTTTCTTT
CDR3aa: CASSILRNTEAFF

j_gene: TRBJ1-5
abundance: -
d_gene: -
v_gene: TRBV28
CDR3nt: TGTGCCAGCGCGGAGGGCAATCAGCCCCAGCATTTT
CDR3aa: CASAEGNQPQHF

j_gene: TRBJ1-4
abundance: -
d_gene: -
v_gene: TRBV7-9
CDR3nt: TGTGCCAGCAGCTTAGGAAGGGGGACTAATGAAAAACTGTTTTTT
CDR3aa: CASSLGRGTNEKLFF

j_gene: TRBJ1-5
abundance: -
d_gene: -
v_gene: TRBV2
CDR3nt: TGTGCCAGCAGTGATCTAGGCAGGGGTGGGCAGCCCCAGCATTTT
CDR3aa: CASSDLGRGGQPQHF

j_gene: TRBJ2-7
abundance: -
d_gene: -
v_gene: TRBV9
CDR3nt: TGTGCCAGCAGCGTAGCAGGGGGGAAAGCCTACGAGCAGTACTTC
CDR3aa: CASSVAGGKAYEQYF